This is a list of T cell receptor beta chains from one sample in a study of control samples from healthy donors and cancer patients. Assay used: immunoSEQ multiplex PCR; TCRdb lists only in-frame clones, some missing. Among tens of thousands of clones listed, around nine tenths were seen once. Sample: PBMCs. The receptors stem from an older woman with head and neck cancer. Each CDR3 is given with its conserved first and last residue. A D gene is named only where the DNA matches it firmly. For some rows the clone size is stated as once, few or many, or as a class when expanded; others skip it.

>NA|TRBJ2-1|TRBV19|NA
CASRLTGDSYNEQFF
TGTGCCAGTCGTCTTACGGGGGACTCCTACAATGAGCAGTTCTTC
>NA|TRBJ2-1|TRBV11-2|TRBD2
CASSPDPSGYNEQFF
TGTGCCAGCAGCCCAGATCCTAGCGGGTACAATGAGCAGTTCTTC
>NA|TRBJ2-7|TRBV6-7|TRBD1
CASSAGQGAAYEQYF
TGTGCCAGCAGTGCAGGACAGGGGGCGGCCTACGAGCAGTACTTC
>once|TRBJ2-7|TRBV7-2|NA
CASSSTRTASDYEQYF
TGTGCCAGCAGCTCTACCAGGACAGCCAGTGACTACGAGCAGTACTTC
>NA|TRBJ1-4|TRBV28|NA
CASSSGSEKLFF
TGTGCCAGCAGTTCAGGGTCGGAGAAACTGTTTTTT
>NA|TRBJ2-7|TRBV6-1|NA
CASSRTSYEQYF
TGTGCCAGCAGCCGGACTTCGTACGAGCAGTACTTC
>NA|TRBJ1-1|TRBV5-1|NA
CASSFNYAGTEAFF
TGCGCCAGCAGCTTCAATTACGCGGGGACTGAAGCTTTCTTT
>NA|TRBJ2-5|TRBV28|TRBD1
CASRPRGQEWETQYF
TGTGCCAGCAGACCTCGAGGACAGGAATGGGAGACCCAGTACTTC
>NA|TRBJ2-1|TRBV19|TRBD2
CASSIFAGGRGGYNEQFF
TGTGCCAGTAGTATATTCGCGGGGGGACGAGGGGGCTACAATGAGCAGTTCTTC
>NA|TRBJ1-2|TRBV7-9|NA
CASSLGGVGYTF
TGTGCCAGCAGCTTAGGCGGGGTTGGCTACACCTTC
>NA|TRBJ2-3|TRBV7-9|TRBD2
CASSLDGLAGERTDTQYF
TGTGCCAGCAGCTTAGACGGCTTGGCGGGAGAGCGGACAGATACGCAGTATTTT
>NA|TRBJ2-7|TRBV7-2|TRBD2
CASSPTSGSQDEQYF
TGTGCCAGCAGCCCTACTAGCGGGAGCCAAGACGAGCAGTACTTC
>NA|TRBJ2-5|TRBV10-3|TRBD1
CAIRGQGVAETQYF
TGTGCCATCAGAGGACAGGGTGTGGCAGAGACCCAGTACTTC
>NA|TRBJ2-1|TRBV7-2|NA
CASSLVRLVVYNEQFF
TGTGCCAGCAGCTTAGTTCGACTAGTGGTCTACAATGAGCAGTTCTTC
>NA|TRBJ2-3|TRBV24-1|NA
CATSDFVGRAGPTDTQYF
TGTGCCACCAGTGATTTTGTAGGAAGAGCGGGCCCCACAGATACGCAGTATTTT
>NA|TRBJ2-3|TRBV5-1|NA
CASTLPSADTQYF
TGCGCCAGCACACTCCCCAGCGCAGATACGCAGTATTTT
>NA|TRBJ2-7|TRBV3-1/TRBV3-2|TRBD2
CASSLGTSHYEQYF
TGTGCCAGCAGCCTAGGGACTAGCCACTACGAGCAGTACTTC
>NA|TRBJ2-2|TRBV10-3|NA
CAISYTGHTGELFF
TGTGCCATCAGTTACACTGGTCACACCGGGGAGCTGTTTTTT
>NA|TRBJ1-4|TRBV5-6|TRBD1
CASSPRRDRGQVGAEKLFF
TGTGCCAGCAGCCCGAGGCGGGACAGGGGGCAAGTTGGGGCTGAAAAACTGTTTTTT
>NA|TRBJ2-5|TRBV20-1|TRBD1
CSASGDRGNQETQYF
TGCAGTGCTAGTGGGGACAGGGGAAACCAAGAGACCCAGTACTTC
>NA|TRBJ1-1|TRBV20-1|NA
CSASDTEAFF
TGCAGTGCTAGTGACACTGAAGCTTTCTTT
>NA|TRBJ1-2|TRBV7-9|NA
CASSLDSGTGVYGYTF
TGTGCCAGCAGCTTAGATTCCGGGACGGGGGTCTATGGCTACACCTTC
>NA|TRBJ2-3|TRBV19|NA
CASSAPLGVGTKQYF
TGTGCCAGTAGTGCCCCACTCGGGGTGGGCACGAAGCAGTATTTT
>NA|TRBJ1-5|TRBV15|NA
CATSRDAVSNQPQHF
TGTGCCACCAGCAGAGATGCAGTGAGCAATCAGCCCCAGCATTTT
>few|TRBJ1-3|TRBV3-1/TRBV3-2|NA
CASSQTAQPISGNTIYF
TGTGCCAGCAGCCAAACGGCGCAACCCATCTCTGGAAACACCATATATTTT
>NA|TRBJ1-1|TRBV6-5|NA
CASSYSRGTEAFF
TGTGCCAGCAGTTACTCGAGGGGTACTGAAGCTTTCTTT
>few|TRBJ2-3|TRBV4-1|NA
CASSQVGVGSDTQYF
TGCGCCAGCAGCCAAGTGGGGGTGGGTTCCGATACGCAGTATTTT
>NA|TRBJ1-1|TRBV18|NA
CASSPGGHPNTEAFF
TGTGCCAGCTCACCAGGGGGGCACCCAAACACTGAAGCTTTCTTT
>NA|TRBJ2-5|TRBV12-2|NA
CASRLWMAGLYQETQYF
TGTGCAAGTCGCTTATGGATGGCTGGATTGTACCAAGAGACCCAGTACTTC
>NA|TRBJ1-4|TRBV7-9|NA
CASSPRRPTNEKLFF
TGTGCCAGCAGCCCCAGGAGACCAACTAATGAAAAACTGTTTTTT
>NA|TRBJ1-1|TRBV11-1|NA
CASSSIPGTEAFF
TGTGCCAGCAGCTCCATCCCAGGGACTGAAGCTTTCTTT
>NA|TRBJ2-5|TRBV10-3|NA
CAISEASPRSTQYF
TGTGCCATCAGTGAAGCTAGCCCACGTTCAACCCAGTACTTC
>NA|TRBJ2-3|TRBV7-2|TRBD2
CASSLSGGGDTQYF
TGTGCCAGCAGCTTAAGCGGGGGCGGAGATACGCAGTATTTT
>NA|TRBJ2-5|TRBV20-1|TRBD1
CSASDAGTGGLETQYF
TGCAGTGCTAGTGACGCCGGGACAGGGGGCTTAGAGACCCAGTACTTC
>NA|TRBJ2-2|TRBV7-9|TRBD1
CASSSTFGTGLTGELFF
TGTGCCAGCAGCTCCACTTTTGGGACAGGCCTTACCGGGGAGCTGTTTTTT
>NA|TRBJ2-1|TRBV6-5|NA
CASSWRNEQFF
TGTGCCAGCAGTTGGAGGAATGAGCAGTTCTTC
>NA|TRBJ2-3|TRBV28|NA
CASQRDSTDTQYF
TGTGCCTCCCAGCGAGATAGCACAGATACGCAGTATTTT
>few|TRBJ1-1|TRBV7-2|TRBD1
CASSLAGGPNTEAFF
TGTGCCAGCAGCTTAGCAGGGGGCCCAAACACTGAAGCTTTCTTT
>NA|TRBJ2-5|TRBV11-1|NA
CASSWEETQYF
TGTGCCAGCAGCTGGGAAGAGACCCAGTACTTC
>NA|TRBJ2-7|TRBV5-5|TRBD1
CASSSQGGAYEQYF
TGTGCCAGCAGCTCACAGGGGGGTGCCTACGAGCAGTACTTC
>NA|TRBJ1-5|TRBV6-6|TRBD1
CASSYYQGAVSQPQHF
TGTGCCAGCAGTTACTACCAGGGGGCAGTTAGCCAGCCCCAGCATTTT
>NA|TRBJ1-2|TRBV5-4|TRBD1
CASSRTGEFYGYTF
TGTGCCAGCAGCAGGACAGGGGAATTCTATGGCTACACCTTC
>NA|TRBJ1-2|TRBV5-4|NA
CASSLGPQSVNGYTF
TGTGCCAGCAGCTTGGGTCCCCAAAGCGTCAATGGCTACACCTTC
>NA|TRBJ2-2|TRBV6-5|NA
CASSLGRTNTGELFF
TGTGCCAGCAGCTTGGGACGGACGAACACCGGGGAGCTGTTTTTT
>NA|TRBJ2-1|TRBV30|NA
CAWAGEDWNEQFF
TGTGCCTGGGCCGGGGAGGATTGGAATGAGCAGTTCTTC
>NA|TRBJ2-7|TRBV4-3|NA
CASSQVEGEQYF
TGCGCCAGCAGCCAAGTTGAGGGCGAGCAGTACTTC